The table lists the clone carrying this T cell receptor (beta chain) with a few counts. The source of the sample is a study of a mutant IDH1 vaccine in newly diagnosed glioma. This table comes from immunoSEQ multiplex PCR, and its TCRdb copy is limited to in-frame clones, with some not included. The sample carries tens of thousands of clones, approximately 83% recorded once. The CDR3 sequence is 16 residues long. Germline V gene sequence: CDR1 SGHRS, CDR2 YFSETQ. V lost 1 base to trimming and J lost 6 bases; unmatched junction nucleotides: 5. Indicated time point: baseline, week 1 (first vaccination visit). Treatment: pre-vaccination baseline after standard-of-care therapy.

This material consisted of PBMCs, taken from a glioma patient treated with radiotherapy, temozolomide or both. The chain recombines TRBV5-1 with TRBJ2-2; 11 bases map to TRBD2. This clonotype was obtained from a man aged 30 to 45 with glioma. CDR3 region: CASSLPLLAGAGELFF. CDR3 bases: TGCGCCAGCAGCTTGCCCCTACTAGCGGGGGCCGGGGAGCTGTTTTTT.